Listed below are T cell receptor beta chains from one sample, sequenced in a study of tumor-infiltrating lymphocytes in primary liver carcinoma. A single record per CDR3 protein comes from TCRdb applying MiXCR to the multiplex PCR reads. This sample has 85,000 to 100,000 distinct CDR3 sequences; about 70% occur once, and the top ten carry approximately 30%. The sample comprised tumor-adjacent normal liver tissue. The receptors here all came from a middle-aged man with primary liver carcinoma and hepatitis B virus infection. Each CDR3 is given with its conserved first and last residue. The order of the fields is clone size, J gene, D gene, V gene, CDR3 DNA, CDR3 protein. The D gene is left open where the match is weak. Expanded clones are given a class, and other clones once, few, many or no size at all.

size: NA
J: TRBJ2-7
D: NA
V: TRBV11-2
DNA: TGTGCCAGCAGCTTTCGGCTAGCCCAGGAGCAGCACTTC
CDR3: CASSFRLAQEQHF

size: NA
J: TRBJ2-1
D: NA
V: TRBV4-1
DNA: TGCGCCAGCGGCCAAGAATTACAGGGCTTAGGGGAGCAGTTCTTC
CDR3: CASGQELQGLGEQFF

size: medium-sized
J: TRBJ2-7
D: NA
V: TRBV29-1
DNA: TGCAGCGTTGATGGACAAGGACCCTACGAGCAGTACTTC
CDR3: CSVDGQGPYEQYF

size: NA
J: TRBJ2-1
D: TRBD2
V: TRBV4-1
DNA: TGCGCCAGCAGTCAAGATAGACTAGCGGGAGCCCGAGGTCCGTTCTTC
CDR3: CASSQDRLAGARGPFF

size: NA
J: TRBJ2-7
D: NA
V: TRBV7-9
DNA: TGTACCAGCAGCTTAGCGGCAGGGGGACTATACGAGCAGTACTTC
CDR3: CTSSLAAGGLYEQYF

size: few
J: TRBJ2-1
D: TRBD2
V: TRBV30
DNA: TGTGCCTGGAGTTTAGCGGGGGTATACAATGAGCAGTTCTTC
CDR3: CAWSLAGVYNEQFF

size: once
J: TRBJ2-2
D: NA
V: TRBV11-2
DNA: TGTGCTAGCAGCTTTACGTGCGGAAAGAACGGGGAGCTGTCTTTT
CDR3: CASSFTCGKNGELSF

size: NA
J: TRBJ2-7
D: TRBD2
V: TRBV5-1
DNA: TGCGCCAGCTGCTTGACTAGCGGGCAGGCCTACGAGCGGTACTTC
CDR3: CASCLTSGQAYERYF

size: NA
J: TRBJ2-2
D: NA
V: TRBV12-5
DNA: TGTGCTAGTGGTCCTTTGGGGGCCACGAACACCGGGGAGCTGTTCTTT
CDR3: CASGPLGATNTGELFF

size: NA
J: TRBJ2-7
D: NA
V: TRBV7-2
DNA: TGTGCCAGCAGCTTAGGGGGCGCGAGGTCCGAGCAGTACTTC
CDR3: CASSLGGARSEQYF